These 28 T cell receptor beta chains were sequenced from one sample in a study of T cell responses to AZD1222 COVID-19 vaccine (dated by TCRdb to the early 2020s). Library creation used the immunoSEQ multiplex PCR assay. TCRdb took over this immuneACCESS table, retaining in-frame rearrangements with V and J assigned. Such tables are incomplete; in checked studies, under half of the missing clones stem from an unresolved V gene, and the remainder is unexplained. The sample includes 190,000 or so clones, with over 85% observed a single time. The ten top clones hold roughly 1% of the sample. In light of the paper, this sample's time point label describes: about 28 days (+/-7) after the second vaccine dose. The sequencing used peripheral blood, collected 28 days after the second AZD1222 dose. The receptors originated from an adult who received the AZD1222 COVID-19 vaccine.

This chain uses TRBV9 with TRBJ2-7, with D unresolved. This CDR3 is 11 amino acids long. The V end lost 5 bases, the J end lost 2 bases, and 5 bases lay between the germline ends. Germline CDR1 reads SGDLS; CDR2 reads YYNGEE. CDR3 region: CASRRAYEQYF. The CDR3 DNA sequence: TGTGCCAGCAGGCGTGCCTACGAGCAGTACTTC.

V usage is TRBV6-1 and J usage is TRBJ1-1; unclear D gene. From germline, CDR1 is MNHNS and CDR2 SASEGT. Trimming took off 2 bases at V and 1 base at J, with 5 bases between the two ends. The CDR3 loop spans 13 amino acids. This CDR3 is CASSEHRNTEAFF. In DNA form, the CDR3 reads TGTGCCAGCAGTGAACACAGGAACACTGAAGCTTTCTTT.

The V gene is TRBV7-9, the J gene TRBJ1-4; D possibly corresponds to TRBD1 (6 bases). V was trimmed by 2 bases and J by 5 bases, leaving 12 bases between them. CDR1 and CDR2 from the germline V gene are SEHNR and FQNEAQ (reference sequence). The length of the CDR3 is 15 residues. DNA for the CDR3: TGTGCCAGCAGCTTATTGACAGGACTGAATGAAAAACTGTTTTTT. Its protein product is CASSLLTGLNEKLFF.

V and J are TRBV5-1 and TRBJ2-2, with TRBD1 matching over 10 bases. V lost 4 bases to trimming and J lost 7 bases; unmatched junction nucleotides: 7. The CDR3 contains 15 residues. Germline V CDR1 and CDR2: SGHRS, YFSETQ. Written as DNA, the CDR3 is TGCGCCAGCAGCGCCGGACAGGGGGTTGGCGGGGAGCTGTTTTTT. Translated, it gives CASSAGQGVGGELFF.

V is TRBV5-4 and J is TRBJ1-1; TRBD1 might be the D (5 bases). There are 14 residues in the CDR3. CDR1 is SGHNT, CDR2 YYREEE, per germline (reference sequence). The V gene lost 7 bases and the J gene lost 4 bases, with 17 bases spanning the gap. CDR3 in DNA: TGTGCCAGCCTCCGGGACGGCCGTGTCACTGAAGCTTTCTTT. It is translated as CASLRDGRVTEAFF.

The chain is built from TRBV9 and TRBJ1-6; D gene ambiguous. Trimming stripped 4 bases from V and 3 bases from J, with 11 bases between. Germline V CDR1 and CDR2: SGDLS, YYNGEE. The CDR3 has 15 amino acids. CDR3 amino acids: CASSSEGHYNSPLHF. As DNA, the CDR3 is TGTGCCAGCAGCTCGGAGGGTCACTATAATTCACCCCTCCACTTT.

V is TRBV19 and J is TRBJ2-7; possibly TRBD1 for D (5 bases). CDR3 length equals 12 residues. CDR1 and CDR2 (germline): LNHDA, SQIVND (reference sequence). Trimming removed 10 bases from V and 7 bases from J, with 17 bases in between. CDR3 nucleotides: TGTGCCACCCAAGACAGACTTCGGGAGCAGTACTTC. It translates to CATQDRLREQYF.

V gene TRBV7-2 combines with J gene TRBJ1-2; no definite D call. CDR1 is SGHTA, CDR2 FQGNSA, per germline. The CDR3 consists of 13 residues. Trimming took off 2 bases at V and 6 bases at J, with 10 bases between the two ends. The CDR3, as DNA: TGTGCCAGCAGCTTACCCCCTGGTCATGGCTACACCTTC. This sequence encodes CASSLPPGHGYTF.

The gene calls are TRBV14 and TRBJ1-1; a possible D gene is TRBD1 (5 bases). The CDR3 totals 14 residues. Trimming removed 4 bases at V and 10 bases at J, with 19 bases between. From germline, CDR1 is SGHDN and CDR2 FVKESK. In nucleotides, the CDR3 is TGTGCCAGCAGCCTATCGGGACTCCGGGGTGCAGCTTTCTTT. Its translation is CASSLSGLRGAAFF.

The J gene is TRBJ2-1, the V gene TRBV5-1; D remains ambiguous. Trimming pared 0 bases from V and 0 bases from J, leaving 4 bases between. The CDR3 runs 14 residues. CDR1 SGHRS and CDR2 YFSETQ come from the germline V gene. CDR3 amino acids: CASSLDSSYNEQFF. The CDR3 bases are TGCGCCAGCAGCTTGGATAGCTCCTACAATGAGCAGTTCTTC.

V and J are TRBV6-5 and TRBJ1-5, with D possibly being TRBD1 (6 bases). Trimming took off 7 bases at V and 4 bases at J, with 14 bases between the two ends. Germline CDR1 reads MNHEY; CDR2 reads SVGAGI. This CDR3 is 14 amino acids long. This CDR3 is CASTEARGNQPQHF. The CDR3 DNA reads as TGTGCCAGCACCGAGGCGAGGGGGAATCAGCCCCAGCATTTT.

This sequence joins TRBV7-2 and TRBJ2-2; the D gene is possibly TRBD1 (6 bases). V was shortened by 0 bases and J by 4 bases, with 9 bases between the two germline ends. Germline V lookup: CDR1 SGHTA, CDR2 FQGNSA. The CDR3 runs to 15 residues. The CDR3 here is CASSLARGSTGELFF. In DNA form, the CDR3 reads TGTGCCAGCAGCTTAGCCAGGGGAAGCACCGGGGAGCTGTTTTTT.

The rearrangement joins TRBV19 to TRBJ1-4, with D possibly TRBD1 on 6 matching bases. This CDR3 region has 15 residues. The ends were cut back, 5 bases at V and 11 bases at J, with 21 bases in the middle. Germline values: CDR1 LNHDA, CDR2 SQIVND (reference sequence). CDR3: CASSPVAGAAHKLFF. The CDR3, as DNA: TGTGCCAGTAGTCCCGTGGCAGGGGCTGCCCATAAACTGTTTTTT.

The V gene is TRBV20-1, the J gene TRBJ1-1; D is unclear. The CDR3 contains 11 residues. Germline values: CDR1 DFQATT, CDR2 SNEGSKA (reference sequence). Trimming took off 3 bases at V and 7 bases at J, with 9 bases between the two ends. The CDR3: CSARGMREAFF. DNA of the CDR3: TGCAGTGCTAGGGGGATGCGTGAAGCTTTCTTT.

This chain connects TRBV4-3 to TRBJ1-5, with a weak D call TRBD1 (5 bases). Germline V gene sequence: CDR1 LGHNA, CDR2 YSLEER. Trimming shortened V by 0 bases and J by 7 bases, and 10 bases separated the two germline ends. CDR3 length equals 14 residues. The CDR3 spells CASSQDGAGQPQHF. CDR3 nucleotides: TGCGCCAGCAGCCAAGATGGGGCCGGGCAGCCCCAGCATTTT.

V and J are TRBV21-1 and TRBJ1-2; the table's D call of TRBD1 was not tested on the DNA. TRBV21-1 is an annotated pseudogene. This CDR3 is built from 14 residues. DNA for the CDR3: TGTGCCAGCAGGGGGGACAGGGATAACTATGGCTACACCTTC. Translated, it gives CASRGDRDNYGYTF.

The V call is TRBV4-1, the J call TRBJ1-6, with TRBD1 as a possible D gene (5 bases). The V and J ends lost 4 bases and 7 bases respectively, with 11 bases between them. This CDR3 has 14 residues. CDR1 is MGHRA, CDR2 YSYEKL, per germline. CDR3 coding DNA: TGCGCCAGCAGCCCCTTGGGGGGAAATTCACCCCTCCACTTT. Protein product: CASSPLGGNSPLHF.

The rearrangement links TRBV10-1 to TRBJ2-2; the match to TRBD2 covers 15 bases. The CDR3 loop spans 17 amino acids. In germline, CDR1 is WNHNN, CDR2 SYGVQD (reference sequence). V gave up 7 bases and J gave up 7 bases; unmatched junction bases: 10. CDR3 coding DNA: TGCGCCAGCACGGGACTAGCGGGGGGAAGGTGGCTCGGGGAGCTGTTTTTT. It codes for CASTGLAGGRWLGELFF.

The J gene is TRBJ1-2, the V gene TRBV18; 8 nucleotides align to TRBD1. CDR1 is KGHSH, CDR2 LQKENI, per germline. The CDR3 totals 16 residues. The trim removed 6 bases at V and 4 bases at J, leaving 13 bases unmatched. CDR3 coding DNA: TGTGCCAGCTCTCCCCCGACAGGGGCCCTCAGCTATGGCTACACCTTC. It yields the protein CASSPPTGALSYGYTF.

The chain uses TRBV7-9 and TRBJ1-5, with D unclear. Trimming shortened V by 1 base and J by 7 bases, and 8 bases separated the two germline ends. This CDR3 comprises 13 residues. Germline values: CDR1 SEHNR, CDR2 FQNEAQ (reference sequence). CDR3: CASSLDGLQPQHF. The CDR3 DNA follows: TGTGCCAGCAGCTTAGACGGGTTGCAGCCCCAGCATTTT.

This chain links TRBV2 with TRBJ1-1, with a weak D call TRBD1 (5 bases). The ends were cut back, 4 bases at V and 2 bases at J, with 8 bases in the middle. The V gene's germline CDR1 is SNHLY and CDR2 FYNNEI. This CDR3 contains 13 residues. The CDR3 is CASSGQFNTEAFF. The CDR3 coding sequence is TGTGCCAGCAGTGGACAGTTTAACACTGAAGCTTTCTTT.

This clone is a singleton in its sample. The chain recombines TRBV28 with TRBJ2-6; D unresolved. The ends were cut back, 8 bases at V and 0 bases at J, with 8 bases in the middle. Germline CDR1 reads MDHEN; CDR2 reads SYDVKM. The CDR3 spans 14 residues. The CDR3 DNA follows: TGTGCCAGCCGTCTTACCTCTGGGGCCAACGTCCTGACTTTC. Translation gives CASRLTSGANVLTF.

This rearrangement joins TRBV5-6 to TRBJ1-2; 9 bases map to TRBD1. V shed 2 bases and J 8 bases; nucleotides not matched to a gene: 7. The CDR3 is 14 amino acids. In germline, CDR1 is SGHDT, CDR2 YYEEEE. The CDR3 DNA follows: TGTGCCAGCAGCTTCGGGACAGGGCTGGAAGGCTACACCTTC. Amino acids: CASSFGTGLEGYTF.

The V gene is TRBV2, the J gene TRBJ1-1; 8 bases align to TRBD1. The ends lost 7 bases at V and 6 bases at J; junction bases unmatched: 7. CDR3 length: 13 residues. The germline V gene encodes CDR1 SNHLY and CDR2 FYNNEI. In DNA, the CDR3 is TGTGCCAGCAAAGGGGACAGGTCAGCTGAAGCTTTCTTT. This codes for CASKGDRSAEAFF. Full variable domain (outside the CDR3, taken from reference TRBV2 and TRBJ1-1): EPEVTQTPSHQVTQMGQEVILRCVPISNHLYFYWYRQILGQKVEFLVSFYNNEISEKSEIFDDQFSVERPDGSNFTLKIRSTKLEDSAMYFCASKGDRSAEAFFGQGTRLTVV.

The J gene is TRBJ2-7, the V gene TRBV7-7, with a possible D match to TRBD2 (7 bases). The CDR3 extends over 15 amino acids. Germline assignment: CDR1 SSHAT and CDR2 FNYEAQ (reference sequence). Trimming cost V 3 bases and J 5 bases, with 17 bases left between them. The CDR3 DNA reads TGTGCCAGCAGCTTGGGCGGGGGCCTGGAGCACGAGCAGTACTTC. It codes for CASSLGGGLEHEQYF.

The gene calls are TRBV7-9 and TRBJ1-2; D perhaps matches TRBD1 (6 bases). Looked up from germline, CDR1 is SEHNR and CDR2 is FQNEAQ (reference sequence). V lost 4 bases to trimming and J lost 7 bases, with 25 bases between them. This CDR3 is 17 amino acids long. This chain's CDR3 is CASSYPTTLQGRGGYTF. DNA of the CDR3: TGTGCCAGCAGCTATCCGACAACCCTCCAGGGGAGGGGTGGCTACACCTTC.

The CDR3 protein is CASSFRPRGADTQYF. The CDR3 DNA is TGTGCCAGTAGTTTTCGACCCCGCGGGGCAGATACGCAGTATTTT. The V call is TRBV19, the J call TRBJ2-3; D is perhaps TRBD2 (6 bases). CDR1 and CDR2 (germline): LNHDA, SQIVND (reference sequence). V lost 5 bases to trimming and J lost 4 bases, with 16 bases between them. This CDR3 is 15 amino acids long.

The genes are TRBV18 and TRBJ2-7; 7 nucleotides line up with TRBD1. The CDR3 consists of 14 residues. V lost 5 bases, J lost 4 bases, and 8 bases stayed unmatched. Germline V gene lookup returns CDR1 KGHSH and CDR2 LQKENI. Here the CDR3 reads CASSIGTEKYEQYF. CDR3 nucleotides: TGTGCCAGCTCAATCGGGACAGAAAAATACGAGCAGTACTTC.